The entry that follows covers one TCR beta chain sequence. For the second PCR, which ran for 7 to 11 cycles, a sample-barcoded 5' primer and a J-beta primer mix were used. TCRdb reprocessed the 5' RACE reads with MiXCR, giving one entry per CDR3 protein. The table has some 850,000 distinct CDR3 sequences, 20% to 30% seen once. This sample is drawn from a study of blood T cells in healthy people across ages. V dropped 2 bases and J dropped 0 bases, with 5 bases sitting between them. The CDR3 consists of 14 residues. Peripheral blood was drawn, around 9.3 milliliters per donor. Samples had at least 6.5 million PBMCs isolated from them. This sample also belongs to another study, concerning T cells of mothers and their children.

The chain couples TRBV12-3 or TRBV12-4 to TRBJ1-5; D ambiguous. The sequenced material came from blood. The source of this sequence is a boy between 10 and 17 years old in good health. In nucleotides, the CDR3 is TGTGCCAGCAGTTTACAGAATAGCAATCAGCCCCAGCATTTT. Protein: CASSLQNSNQPQHF.